These T cell receptor beta chains were read from a single sample in a study of blood T cell repertoires in COVID-19. This table comes from immunoSEQ multiplex PCR, and its TCRdb copy is limited to in-frame clones, with some not included. Of 200,000 to 250,000 clones in the sample, roughly 85% were seen once. What was sequenced was peripheral blood. The receptors stem from a man aged 25 to 40 who had recovered from COVID-19. The CDR3 runs from the conserved cysteine through the conserved F or W. D genes are given only for firm matches. Expanded clones are given a class, and other clones once, few, many or no size at all.

>TRBV19|TRBD2|NA|TRBJ2-6
CASSGGSGGANVLTF
TGTGCCAGTAGCGGGGGGTCCGGAGGGGCCAACGTCCTGACTTTC
>TRBV9|TRBD2|NA|TRBJ2-3
CASGLAGTDTQYF
TGTGCCAGCGGGCTAGCGGGCACAGATACGCAGTATTTT
>TRBV10-3|TRBD1|NA|TRBJ1-2
CAISPDRGFNYGYTF
TGTGCCATCAGCCCGGACAGGGGGTTTAACTATGGCTACACCTTC
>TRBV28|TRBD1|NA|TRBJ2-1
CASSGQGDNEQFF
TGTGCCAGCTCGGGACAGGGTGACAATGAGCAGTTCTTC
>TRBV6-5|NA|NA|TRBJ2-7
CASSYSTGYEQYF
TGTGCCAGCAGTTACTCCACAGGCTACGAGCAGTACTTC
>TRBV18|NA|NA|TRBJ2-2
CASSPSRPELFF
TGTGCCAGCTCACCAAGCAGGCCGGAGCTGTTTTTT
>TRBV6-2/TRBV6-3|TRBD2|NA|TRBJ2-1
CASSSLRGLAGHNEQFF
TGTGCCAGCAGTTCCCTCCGGGGACTAGCGGGGCACAATGAGCAGTTCTTC
>TRBV6-4|TRBD2|few|TRBJ2-3
CASSEGSGGADTQYF
TGTGCCAGCAGTGAAGGTAGCGGGGGGGCAGATACGCAGTATTTT
>TRBV19|NA|NA|TRBJ1-3
CASSIGASHSGNTIYF
TGTGCCAGTAGTATAGGGGCGAGCCACTCTGGAAACACCATATATTTT
>TRBV5-1|TRBD2|NA|TRBJ2-1
CASSRLTAGEQFF
TGCGCCAGCAGCCGCCTTACAGCGGGGGAGCAGTTCTTC
>TRBV11-2|TRBD2|NA|TRBJ2-7
CASSVISGGAHEQYF
TGTGCCAGCAGCGTGATTAGCGGGGGGGCCCACGAGCAGTACTTC
>TRBV23-1|NA|NA|TRBJ2-5
CATRETQYF
TGCGCTACCCGGGAGACCCAGTACTTC
>TRBV3-1/TRBV3-2|TRBD1|NA|TRBJ1-1
CASSNRGTEAFF
TGTGCCAGCAGCAACAGGGGGACTGAAGCTTTCTTT
>TRBV29-1|NA|NA|TRBJ2-7
CSVDLQGSYEQYF
TGCAGCGTTGACCTACAGGGATCCTACGAGCAGTACTTC
>TRBV9|NA|NA|TRBJ1-1
CASSVGELETAFF
TGTGCCAGCAGCGTCGGGGAACTAGAAACGGCTTTCTTT
>TRBV7-9|TRBD1|NA|TRBJ1-3
CASSRQGYSGNTIYF
TGTGCCAGCAGCCGACAGGGGTACTCTGGAAACACCATATATTTT
>TRBV7-9|NA|NA|TRBJ2-7
CASITDTYEQYF
TGTGCCAGCATTACCGACACCTACGAGCAGTACTTC
>TRBV2|NA|NA|TRBJ1-5
CASSQDRNSNQPQHF
TGTGCCAGCAGCCAGGACAGAAATAGCAATCAGCCCCAGCATTTT
>TRBV24-1|TRBD1|NA|TRBJ2-7
CATSSTGTGGVYEQYF
TGTGCCACCAGCTCAACCGGGACAGGTGGGGTCTACGAGCAGTACTTC
>TRBV6-5|NA|NA|TRBJ1-2
CASSPNKFGYTF
TGTGCCAGCAGTCCCAACAAGTTTGGCTACACCTTC
>TRBV6-5|TRBD1|NA|TRBJ1-6
CASTRGRRSPLHF
TGTGCCAGCACAAGGGGGCGAAGGTCACCCCTCCACTTT
>TRBV20-1|NA|NA|TRBJ2-1
CSASQAGNEQFF
TGCAGTGCTAGTCAAGCGGGCAATGAGCAGTTCTTC
>TRBV7-2|TRBD1|NA|TRBJ1-2
CASSVQTGGIWYGYTF
TGTGCCAGCAGCGTACAGACAGGGGGCATCTGGTATGGCTACACCTTC
>TRBV10-3|NA|NA|TRBJ2-1
CAIKSTVSSYNEQFF
TGTGCCATCAAATCGACAGTGAGCTCCTACAATGAGCAGTTCTTC
>TRBV10-3|NA|NA|TRBJ2-5
CAISESQGSGIQYF
TGTGCCATCAGTGAGTCGCAGGGGTCTGGTATCCAGTACTTC
>TRBV9|NA|NA|TRBJ1-1
CASSPLAVQGHTEAFF
TGTGCCAGCAGCCCCCTAGCGGTGCAGGGTCACACTGAAGCTTTCTTT
>TRBV7-7|NA|once|TRBJ2-7
CASSLGGWGYQQYF
TGTGCCAGCAGCCTGGGGGGTTGGGGGTACCAGCAGTACTTC
>TRBV19|NA|NA|TRBJ2-3
CASTIFAGNTDTQYF
TGTGCCAGTACGATATTCGCGGGTAACACAGATACGCAGTATTTT
>TRBV4-1|NA|once|TRBJ2-2
CASSPSWGVSSTGELFF
TGCGCCAGCAGCCCAAGTTGGGGGGTTTCGAGCACCGGGGAGCTGTTTTTT
>TRBV6-5|NA|NA|TRBJ1-5
CASSQVMGSNQPQHF
TGTGCCAGCAGTCAGGTCATGGGTTCCAATCAGCCCCAGCATTTT
>TRBV5-4|NA|NA|TRBJ2-7
CASSLGAVRIEQYF
TGTGCCAGCAGCTTGGGGGCTGTAAGGATCGAGCAGTACTTC
>TRBV11-2|NA|NA|TRBJ2-5
CASSLPQGLAFQETQYF
TGTGCCAGCAGCTTGCCTCAGGGGCTCGCCTTCCAAGAGACCCAGTACTTC
>TRBV12-5|NA|NA|TRBJ2-3
CASGLPQGGFTDTQYF
TGTGCTAGTGGTTTGCCGCAGGGAGGTTTCACAGATACGCAGTATTTT
>TRBV7-6|NA|NA|TRBJ2-6
CASSYDSSSGANVLTF
TGTGCCAGCAGTTATGACTCGTCCTCTGGGGCCAACGTCCTGACTTTC
>TRBV27|NA|NA|TRBJ1-3
CANHGRGPRGNTIYF
TGTGCCAACCACGGGAGGGGCCCAAGAGGAAACACTATATATTTT
>TRBV3-1/TRBV3-2|NA|NA|TRBJ2-7
CASSQDVSEQYF
TGTGCCAGCAGCCAAGATGTGAGCGAGCAGTACTTC
>TRBV7-9|NA|NA|TRBJ2-3
CASSLDLRRGSDTQYF
TGTGCCAGCAGCTTAGACCTGAGGCGGGGTTCAGATACGCAGTATTTT
>TRBV2|NA|NA|TRBJ1-6
CASSYRNSPLHF
TGTGCCAGCAGTTACAGGAATTCACCCCTCCACTTT
>TRBV7-2|NA|NA|TRBJ2-7
CASSLAGAYEQYF
TGTGCCAGCAGCTTAGCCGGAGCCTACGAGCAGTACTTC
>TRBV27|TRBD1|NA|TRBJ1-5
CASSQNPVQGYSNQPQHF
TGTGCCAGCAGTCAAAATCCGGTACAGGGGTATAGCAATCAGCCCCAGCATTTT
>TRBV6-4|NA|NA|TRBJ2-3
CASSHWSSKGDTQYF
TGTGCCAGCAGTCATTGGTCTAGCAAAGGAGATACGCAGTATTTT
>TRBV5-1|NA|NA|TRBJ2-2
CASSLSPGDWNTGELFF
TGCGCCAGCAGCCTTTCGCCAGGGGATTGGAACACCGGGGAGCTGTTTTTT
>TRBV9|TRBD1|few|TRBJ2-7
CASSVGGQGSYEQYF
TGTGCCAGCAGCGTAGGGGGACAGGGGAGCTACGAGCAGTACTTC
>TRBV11-1|NA|NA|TRBJ2-2
CASSVRVTNTGELFF
TGTGCCAGCAGCGTCCGGGTTACGAACACCGGGGAGCTGTTTTTT
>TRBV27|NA|NA|TRBJ2-1
CASRLGGGARNEQFF
TGTGCCAGCAGATTAGGGGGGGGCGCGAGGAATGAGCAGTTCTTC
>TRBV7-2|NA|NA|TRBJ1-5
CASSLGGLSNQPQHF
TGTGCCAGCAGCCTCGGGGGGTTAAGCAATCAGCCCCAGCATTTT
>TRBV7-9|TRBD2|NA|TRBJ2-1
CASSLALGGANEQFF
TGTGCCAGCAGCTTAGCTCTCGGGGGGGCAAATGAGCAGTTCTTC